The 17 T cell receptor beta chains presented below share a single source sample, sequenced in a study of blood T cells in healthy people across ages. A sample-barcoded 5' primer and a J-beta primer mix were used in a second PCR of roughly 7 to 11 cycles. One entry per CDR3 protein results from TCRdb running MiXCR on the 5' RACE reads. The table has 980,000 or so distinct CDR3 sequences, roughly 50% seen once. What was sequenced was blood. These TCRs come from a man under 40 in good health.

The CDR3 bases are TGCGCCAGCAGCGTGTCAGGATACACCCGGGGGGCTTTCTTT. It translates to CASSVSGYTRGAFF. This sequence joins TRBV5-1 and TRBJ1-1; tentative D call: TRBD1 (5 bases). Per the germline V gene, CDR1 is SGHRS and CDR2 is YFSETQ. The CDR3 totals 14 residues. V was pared by 4 bases and J by 11 bases, with 21 bases between.

The chain uses TRBV6-5 and TRBJ2-3, with TRBD2 matching 9 bases. CDR1 is MNHEY and CDR2 is SVGAGI in the germline V gene. V lost 6 bases to trimming and J lost 5 bases; unmatched junction nucleotides: 3. The CDR3 loop spans 13 amino acids. The CDR3 nucleotides read TGTGCCAGCAGGAATAGCGGGGGAGATACGCAGTATTTT. This codes for CASRNSGGDTQYF.

The CDR3 reads CARSSGILTDTQYF. For the CDR3, the DNA is TGCGCCCGCTCGTCGGGGATCCTGACAGATACGCAGTATTTT. This chain connects TRBV4-1 to TRBJ2-3; perhaps TRBD2 as D (5 bases). V gave up 11 bases and J gave up 3 bases, with 18 bases separating them. The CDR3 extends over 14 amino acids. Germline CDR1 MGHRA, CDR2 YSYEKL.

This clonotype was recorded a few times. The chain links TRBV7-2 to TRBJ1-4; perhaps TRBD1 as D (5 bases). The CDR3 covers 15 residues. Germline lookup yields CDR1 SGHTA and CDR2 FQGNSA. V dropped 6 bases and J dropped 7 bases, with 18 bases sitting between them. CDR3 coding DNA: TGTGCCAGCAGGGATTTGAATGGGGCGTTTGAAAAACTGTTTTTT. This translates into CASRDLNGAFEKLFF.

Remarks on this clonotype: A read error is possible here, since a much larger clone lies one base away. The chain joins TRBV4-1 to TRBJ1-2; D unclear. The CDR3 runs 12 residues. V was cut by 0 bases and J by 10 bases, with 9 bases left in between. Germline CDR1 reads MGHRA; CDR2 reads YSYEKL. DNA of the CDR3: TGCGCCAGCAGCCAAGACGGGTTTGACTACACCTTC. As protein: CASSQDGFDYTF.

This clonotype was found a few times. This chain uses TRBV11-2 with TRBJ2-5; 11 bases match TRBD2. CDR1 SGHAT and CDR2 FQNNGV come from the germline V gene. CDR3 length equals 16 residues. With 1 base clipped from V and 2 bases from J, the junction kept 3 bases outside the gene matches. The CDR3 region is CASSLVASGGQETQYF. Written as DNA, the CDR3 is TGTGCCAGCAGCTTAGTGGCTAGCGGGGGGCAAGAGACCCAGTACTTC.

The chain couples TRBV7-9 to TRBJ1-2; D unresolved. There are 15 residues in the CDR3. From germline, CDR1 is SEHNR and CDR2 FQNEAQ (reference sequence). Deletions cut 5 bases from V and 8 bases from J, with 21 bases between. CDR3 loop: CASSLSGQAGGGYTF. The CDR3 DNA sequence: TGTGCCAGCAGCCTTTCTGGGCAGGCGGGCGGCGGCTACACCTTC.

This chain links TRBV5-4 with TRBJ1-2, with a weak D call TRBD1 (5 bases). Trimming stripped 6 bases from V and 6 bases from J, with 12 bases between. Looked up from germline, CDR1 is SGHNT and CDR2 is YYREEE (reference sequence). The CDR3 totals 12 residues. The CDR3 DNA reads as TGTGCCAGCAACCTCCGAGGGGATGGCTACACCTTC. Translating gives CASNLRGDGYTF.

The V gene is TRBV28, the J gene TRBJ2-6, with a weak D call TRBD2 (5 bases). This CDR3 contains 15 residues. Trimming removed 1 base at V and 4 bases at J, with 8 bases between. Germline lookup yields CDR1 MDHEN and CDR2 SYDVKM. CDR3 coding DNA: TGTGCCAGCAGTTTATATGGGAGAGGGGCCAACGTCCTGACTTTC. Translating gives CASSLYGRGANVLTF.

This rearrangement joins TRBV29-1 to TRBJ1-2, with D perhaps TRBD1 (6 bases). CDR1 SQVTM and CDR2 ANQGSEA come from the germline V gene. V dropped 0 bases and J dropped 6 bases, with 26 bases sitting between them. The CDR3 covers 18 residues. The CDR3 nucleotides read TGCAGCGTTGAAGATCTCACGGGGGGCAAGGACCTCCTCCATGGCTACACCTTC. Its protein is CSVEDLTGGKDLLHGYTF.

This chain joins TRBV5-1 and TRBJ2-3, with D tentatively TRBD1 (6 bases). Trimming stripped 0 bases from V and 2 bases from J, with 10 bases between. CDR1 SGHRS and CDR2 YFSETQ come from the germline V gene. The CDR3 spans 15 residues. The CDR3 loop is CASSLGGRITDTQYF. The CDR3 DNA reads TGCGCCAGCAGCTTGGGGGGGCGCATCACAGATACGCAGTATTTT.

In this sample, this clonotype turned up many times. This chain links TRBV5-6 with TRBJ1-1, with 10 bases aligning to TRBD1. V gave up 2 bases and J gave up 4 bases; unmatched junction bases: 5. The CDR3 is 15 residues long. Germline CDR1 SGHDT, CDR2 YYEEEE. The CDR3 here is CASSLPDRGSTEAFF. The CDR3 coding sequence is TGTGCCAGCAGCTTACCGGACAGGGGGAGCACTGAAGCTTTCTTT.

The gene calls are TRBV6-5 and TRBJ2-7; 7 positions match TRBD1. The CDR3 has 14 residues. The junction had 9 bases not matched to a gene; V was cut back by 5 bases and J by 5 bases. The germline CDR1 and CDR2 sequences are MNHEY and SVGAGI. CDR3 in amino acids: CASSPYDRADEQYF. CDR3 in DNA: TGTGCCAGCAGTCCGTACGACAGGGCCGACGAGCAGTACTTC.

V gene TRBV10-3 combines with J gene TRBJ1-2; 7 bases match TRBD1. The CDR3 contains 13 residues. V gave up 8 bases and J gave up 4 bases; unmatched junction bases: 7. Germline values: CDR1 ENHRY, CDR2 SYGVKD. The CDR3 DNA reads TGTGCCATCCCGTGGGCAGGGGGCTATGGCTACACCTTC. This gives the protein CAIPWAGGYGYTF.

V gene TRBV5-1 combines with J gene TRBJ1-1, with a possible D match to TRBD1 (6 bases). V lost 4 bases to trimming and J lost 5 bases, with 15 bases between them. CDR1 is SGHRS, CDR2 YFSETQ, per germline. The CDR3 runs to 14 residues. Here the CDR3 reads CASSKDSPRTEAFF. DNA for the CDR3: TGCGCCAGCAGCAAGGACAGCCCGCGGACTGAAGCTTTCTTT.

This clonotype was picked up a small number of times. This chain links TRBV12-3 or TRBV12-4 with TRBJ1-1; D remains ambiguous. The CDR3 runs 14 residues. V lost 0 bases and J 7 bases, leaving 12 bases between the germline ends. The CDR3 region is CASSLAVKPVEAFF. The CDR3 nucleotides are TGTGCCAGCAGTTTAGCGGTGAAGCCGGTTGAAGCTTTCTTT.

This clonotype was counted only a few times. The genes are TRBV7-2 and TRBJ2-3, with unresolved D. Trimming pared 5 bases from V and 0 bases from J, leaving 9 bases between. CDR1 is SGHTA and CDR2 is FQGNSA in the germline V gene. The CDR3 is made up of 14 amino acids. CDR3 amino acids: CASSLHPSTDTQYF. The DNA of the CDR3 is TGTGCCAGCAGCCTGCACCCTAGCACAGATACGCAGTATTTT.